In this sample, the clone carrying this T cell receptor (beta chain) turned up many times. As yet, its antigen is unknown. The data were taken from a study of T cells in Graves' hyperthyroidism and ophthalmopathy. The study's findings and limits: The model made its ophthalmopathy prediction, and onset followed a median approximately 7 months later.

CDR3 length: 12 amino acids. The germline gives CDR1 DFQATT, CDR2 SNEGSKA (reference sequence). Between the trimmed V and J ends, which lost 2 bases and 6 bases, there was a span of 8 bases. Reasons for excluding patients were uncontrolled infection, other autoimmune disease, pregnancy or lactation. PBMCs were derived from more than 8 ml fresh peripheral blood. There were TCR beta CDR3 regions amplified from RNA transcripts. First-round RT-PCR with HTBI primers amplified the TCR CDR3 region. A single record per CDR3 protein comes from TCRdb applying MiXCR to the multiplex PCR reads. The repertoire holds about 270,000 distinct CDR3 sequences, 12% to 15% seen once, with around 30% in the top ten.

The chain combines TRBV20-1 with TRBJ1-5; D is unclear. The sequenced sample was blood. The TCR originated in a woman between 45 and 60 years old with Graves' hyperthyroidism that later progressed to Graves' ophthalmopathy. The CDR3 nucleotides read TGCAGTGCTAGAATAGGGTTTCAGCCCCAGCATTTT. This translates into CSARIGFQPQHF.